Presented here are 6 T cell receptor beta chains from one specimen sequenced in a study of T cell repertoires in ileal Crohn's disease. The table came from immunoSEQ multiplex PCR; TCRdb's copy has only in-frame clones and leaves some out. The table records about 15,000 clones, around four fifths of them present only once. Sequencing was done on a sample of ileal tissue. The receptors originated from an adult with Crohn's disease.

This sequence joins TRBV6-5 and TRBJ1-2; perhaps TRBD1 as D (5 bases). The germline V gene has CDR1 MNHEY and CDR2 SVGAGI. The ends were cut back, 6 bases at V and 8 bases at J, with 10 bases in the middle. This CDR3 has 11 amino acids. The CDR3 DNA reads as TGTGCCAGCAGCGGGGGTAGCGGCTACACCTTC. Protein sequence: CASSGGSGYTF.

The chain employs TRBV5-1 and TRBJ1-1; a weak D match, TRBD1 (5 bases). The CDR3 has 12 residues. V gave up 2 bases and J gave up 11 bases, with 13 bases separating them. CDR1 is SGHRS and CDR2 is YFSETQ in the germline V gene. CDR3 bases: TGCGCCAGCAGCTTTAGGGGCCGGCGGGCTTTCTTT. It is translated as CASSFRGRRAFF.

For the CDR3, the DNA is TGTGCCATCAGTGAGTCGGGAGACATTTCGAGCTCCTACGAGCAGTACTTC. It is translated as CAISESGDISSSYEQYF. The chain employs TRBV10-3 and TRBJ2-7, with D possibly being TRBD2 (5 bases). The V and J ends lost 0 bases and 0 bases respectively, with 15 bases between them. Germline V gives CDR1 ENHRY, CDR2 SYGVKD. This CDR3 has 17 residues.

The J gene is TRBJ2-1, the V gene TRBV27; 9 positions match TRBD2. CDR3 size: 22 residues. V trimming: 6 bases; J trimming: 0 bases; junction bases outside the gene matches: 24. CDR1 MNHEY and CDR2 SMNVEV come from the germline V gene (reference sequence). For the CDR3, the DNA is TGTGCCAGCAGCGACAGGGTGGTGGAAAAGGCTAGCGGGATTTACTCCTACAATGAGCAGTTCTTC. Protein product: CASSDRVVEKASGIYSYNEQFF.

The chain links TRBV11-2 to TRBJ2-3, with D tentatively TRBD2 (5 bases). The CDR3 extends over 11 amino acids. Germline CDR1 reads SGHAT; CDR2 reads FQNNGV. V was cut by 4 bases and J by 10 bases, with 9 bases left in between. CDR3 DNA sequence: TGTGCCAGCAGCTCGACTACCGCGCAGTATTTT. Amino acids: CASSSTTAQYF.

CDR3 coding DNA: TGTGCCATCACTCGGACGGGACAGGGCGGCGGAGCTTTCTTT. Translation gives CAITRTGQGGGAFF. The V and J genes are TRBV10-3 and TRBJ1-1; 9 bases line up with TRBD1. The V gene end was trimmed by 7 bases and the J gene end by 10 bases; junction bases not matched to a gene: 13. There are 14 residues in the CDR3. CDR1 and CDR2 from the germline V gene are ENHRY and SYGVKD.